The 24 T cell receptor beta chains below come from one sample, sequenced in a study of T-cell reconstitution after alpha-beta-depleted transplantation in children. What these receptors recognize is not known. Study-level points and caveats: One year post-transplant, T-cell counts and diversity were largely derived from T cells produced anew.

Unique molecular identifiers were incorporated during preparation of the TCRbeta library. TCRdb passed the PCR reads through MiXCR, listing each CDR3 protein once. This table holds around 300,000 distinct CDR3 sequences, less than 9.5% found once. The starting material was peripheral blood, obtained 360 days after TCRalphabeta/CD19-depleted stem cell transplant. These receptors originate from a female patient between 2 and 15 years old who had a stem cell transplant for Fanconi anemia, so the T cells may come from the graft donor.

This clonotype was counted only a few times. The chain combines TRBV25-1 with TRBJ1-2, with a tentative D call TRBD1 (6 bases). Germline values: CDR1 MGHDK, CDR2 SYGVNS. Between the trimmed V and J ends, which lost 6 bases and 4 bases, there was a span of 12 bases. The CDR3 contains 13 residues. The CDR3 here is CASSQGWGYGYTF. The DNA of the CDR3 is TGTGCCAGCAGCCAGGGGTGGGGCTATGGCTACACCTTC.

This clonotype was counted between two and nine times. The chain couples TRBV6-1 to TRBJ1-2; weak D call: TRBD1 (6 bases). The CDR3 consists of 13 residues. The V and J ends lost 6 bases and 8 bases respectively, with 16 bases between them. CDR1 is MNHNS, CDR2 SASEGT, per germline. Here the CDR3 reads CASRDLQGTGYTF. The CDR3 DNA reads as TGTGCCAGCAGAGACTTACAGGGAACAGGCTACACCTTC.

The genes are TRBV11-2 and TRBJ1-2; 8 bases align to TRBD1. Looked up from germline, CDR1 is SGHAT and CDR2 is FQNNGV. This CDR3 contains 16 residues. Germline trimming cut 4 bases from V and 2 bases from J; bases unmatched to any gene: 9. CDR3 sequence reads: CASSSPRTGLNYGYTF. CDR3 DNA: TGTGCCAGCAGCTCTCCCCGGACAGGGCTAAACTATGGCTACACCTTC.

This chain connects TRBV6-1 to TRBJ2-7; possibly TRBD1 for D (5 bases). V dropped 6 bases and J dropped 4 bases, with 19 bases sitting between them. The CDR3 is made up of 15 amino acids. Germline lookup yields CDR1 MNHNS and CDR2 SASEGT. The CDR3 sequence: CASRKDQGLWYEQYF. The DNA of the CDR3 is TGTGCCAGCAGGAAAGACCAGGGTTTATGGTACGAGCAGTACTTC.

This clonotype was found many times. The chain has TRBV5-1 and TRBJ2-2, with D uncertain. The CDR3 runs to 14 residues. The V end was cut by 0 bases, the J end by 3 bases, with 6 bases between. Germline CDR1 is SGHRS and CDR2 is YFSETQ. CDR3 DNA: TGCGCCAGCAGCTTGGGGCAGCACACCGGGGAGCTGTTTTTT. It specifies CASSLGQHTGELFF.

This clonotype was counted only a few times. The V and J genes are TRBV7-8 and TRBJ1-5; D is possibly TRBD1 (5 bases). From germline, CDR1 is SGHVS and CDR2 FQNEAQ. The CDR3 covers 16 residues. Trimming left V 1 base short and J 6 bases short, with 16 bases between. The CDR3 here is CASSLEAGPHGQPQHF. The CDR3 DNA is TGTGCCAGCAGCTTAGAGGCAGGGCCCCACGGTCAGCCCCAGCATTTT.

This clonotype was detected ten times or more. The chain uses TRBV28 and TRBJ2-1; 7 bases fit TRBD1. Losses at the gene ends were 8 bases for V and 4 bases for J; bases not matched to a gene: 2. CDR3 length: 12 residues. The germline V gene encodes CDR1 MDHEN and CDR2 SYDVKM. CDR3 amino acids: CASRGQYNEQFF. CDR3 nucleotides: TGTGCCAGCCGGGGACAGTACAATGAGCAGTTCTTC.

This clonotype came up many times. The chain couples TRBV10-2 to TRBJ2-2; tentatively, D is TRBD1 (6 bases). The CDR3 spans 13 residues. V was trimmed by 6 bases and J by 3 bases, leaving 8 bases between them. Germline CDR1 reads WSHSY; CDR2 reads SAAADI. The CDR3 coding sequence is TGCGCCAGCAGGGACAGAGACACCGGGGAGCTGTTTTTT. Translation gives CASRDRDTGELFF.

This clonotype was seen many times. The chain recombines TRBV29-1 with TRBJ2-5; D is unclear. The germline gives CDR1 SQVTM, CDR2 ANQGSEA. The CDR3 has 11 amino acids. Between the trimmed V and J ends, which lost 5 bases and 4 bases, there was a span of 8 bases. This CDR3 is CSVKVGETQYF. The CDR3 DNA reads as TGCAGCGTTAAGGTGGGAGAGACCCAGTACTTC.

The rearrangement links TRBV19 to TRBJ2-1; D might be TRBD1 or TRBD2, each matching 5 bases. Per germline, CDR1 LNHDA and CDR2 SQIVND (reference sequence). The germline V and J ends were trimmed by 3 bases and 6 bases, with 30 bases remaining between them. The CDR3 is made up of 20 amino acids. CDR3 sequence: CASSMGDWAGTSIMFNEQFF. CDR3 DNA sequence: TGTGCCAGTAGTATGGGTGATTGGGCAGGGACGTCGATTATGTTCAATGAGCAGTTCTTC.

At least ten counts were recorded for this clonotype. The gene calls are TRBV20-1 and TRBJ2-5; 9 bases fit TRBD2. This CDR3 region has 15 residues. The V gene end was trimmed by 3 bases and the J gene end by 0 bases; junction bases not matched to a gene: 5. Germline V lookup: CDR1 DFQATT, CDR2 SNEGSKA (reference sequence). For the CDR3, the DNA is TGCAGTGCTAGTCGCGGGAGGGGCAACCAAGAGACCCAGTACTTC. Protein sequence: CSASRGRGNQETQYF.

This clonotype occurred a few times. The CDR3 nucleotides are TGTGCCAGCAGCCTCCCGTGGTTCGGTAATGAAAAACTGTTTTTT. It is translated as CASSLPWFGNEKLFF. The rearrangement links TRBV5-5 to TRBJ1-4; D remains unclear. Germline V gene sequence: CDR1 SGHKS, CDR2 YYEKEE (reference sequence). Trimming cost V 4 bases and J 4 bases, with 14 bases left between them. CDR3 length: 15 residues.

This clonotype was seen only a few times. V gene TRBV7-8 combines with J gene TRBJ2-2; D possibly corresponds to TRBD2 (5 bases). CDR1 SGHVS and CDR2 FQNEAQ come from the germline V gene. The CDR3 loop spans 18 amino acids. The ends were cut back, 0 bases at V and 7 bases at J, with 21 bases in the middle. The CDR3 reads CASSLARTGMYVGGELFF. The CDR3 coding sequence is TGTGCCAGCAGCTTAGCTCGCACGGGAATGTACGTTGGCGGGGAGCTGTTTTTT.

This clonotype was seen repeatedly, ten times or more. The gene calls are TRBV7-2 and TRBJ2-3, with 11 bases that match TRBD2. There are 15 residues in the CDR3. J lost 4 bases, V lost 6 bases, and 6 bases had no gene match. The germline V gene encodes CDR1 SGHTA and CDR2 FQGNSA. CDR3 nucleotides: TGTGCCAGCAGTTATACTAGCGGGAGTGCAGATACGCAGTATTTT. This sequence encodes CASSYTSGSADTQYF.

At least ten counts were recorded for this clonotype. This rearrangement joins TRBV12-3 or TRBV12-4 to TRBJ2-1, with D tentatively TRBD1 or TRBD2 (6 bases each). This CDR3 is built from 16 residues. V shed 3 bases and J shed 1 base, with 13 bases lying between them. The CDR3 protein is CASSLRGAKSYNEQFF. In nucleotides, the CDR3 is TGTGCCAGCAGTTTGAGGGGGGCGAAGTCCTACAATGAGCAGTTCTTC.

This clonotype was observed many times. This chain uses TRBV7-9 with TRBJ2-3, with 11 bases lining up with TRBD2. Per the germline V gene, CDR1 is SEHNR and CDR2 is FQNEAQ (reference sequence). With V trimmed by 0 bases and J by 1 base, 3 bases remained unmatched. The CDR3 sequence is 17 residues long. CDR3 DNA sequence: TGTGCCAGCAGCTTAGCCCAACTAGCGGGGGGCACAGATACGCAGTATTTT. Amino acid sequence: CASSLAQLAGGTDTQYF.

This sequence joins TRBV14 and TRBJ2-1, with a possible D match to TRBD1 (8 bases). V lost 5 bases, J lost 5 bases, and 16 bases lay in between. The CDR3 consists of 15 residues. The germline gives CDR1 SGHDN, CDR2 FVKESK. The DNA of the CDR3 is TGTGCCAGCAGCTCTTGGACAGGGAGGGACAATGAGCAGTTCTTC. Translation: CASSSWTGRDNEQFF. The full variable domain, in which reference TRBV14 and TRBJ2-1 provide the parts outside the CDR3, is EAGVTQFPSHSVIEKGQTVTLRCDPISGHDNLYWYRRVMGKEIKFLLHFVKESKQDESGMPNNRFLAERTGGTYSTLKVQPAELEDSGVYFCASSSWTGRDNEQFFGPGTRLTVL.

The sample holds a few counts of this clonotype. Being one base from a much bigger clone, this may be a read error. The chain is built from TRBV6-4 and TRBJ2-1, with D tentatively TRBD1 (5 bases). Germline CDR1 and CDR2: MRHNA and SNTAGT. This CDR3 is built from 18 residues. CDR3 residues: CACSPVGNRNPLYNEQFF. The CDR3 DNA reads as TGTGCCTGCAGTCCCGTAGGAAACAGGAACCCCCTCTACAATGAGCAGTTCTTC.

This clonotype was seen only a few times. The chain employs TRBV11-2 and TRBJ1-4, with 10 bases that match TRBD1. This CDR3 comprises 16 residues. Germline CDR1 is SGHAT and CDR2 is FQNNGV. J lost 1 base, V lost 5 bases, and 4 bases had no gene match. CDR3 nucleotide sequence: TGTGCCAGCAGCAAGACAGGGGGCCTAACTAATGAAAAACTGTTTTTT. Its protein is CASSKTGGLTNEKLFF.

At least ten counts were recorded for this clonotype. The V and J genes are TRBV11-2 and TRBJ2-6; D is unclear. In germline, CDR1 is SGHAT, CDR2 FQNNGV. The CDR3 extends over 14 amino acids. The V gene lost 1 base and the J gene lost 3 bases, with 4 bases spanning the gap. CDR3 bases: TGTGCCAGCAGCTTAGGGTTTGGGGCCAACGTCCTGACTTTC. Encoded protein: CASSLGFGANVLTF.

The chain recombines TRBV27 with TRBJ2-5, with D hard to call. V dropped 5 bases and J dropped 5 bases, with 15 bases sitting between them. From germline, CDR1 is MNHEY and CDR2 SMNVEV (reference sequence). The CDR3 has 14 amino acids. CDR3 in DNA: TGTGCCAGCAGTCGTAGCCTACTCTGGGAGACCCAGTACTTC. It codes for CASSRSLLWETQYF.

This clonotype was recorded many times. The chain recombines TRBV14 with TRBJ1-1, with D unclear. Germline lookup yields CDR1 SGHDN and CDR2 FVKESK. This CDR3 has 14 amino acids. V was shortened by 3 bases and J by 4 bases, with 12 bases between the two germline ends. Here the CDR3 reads CASSHVGSGTEAFF. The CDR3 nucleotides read TGTGCCAGCAGCCACGTGGGGAGCGGCACTGAAGCTTTCTTT.

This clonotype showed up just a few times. CDR3 in DNA: TGCAGCGCGGGACAGGGGGATGGCTACACCTTC. It encodes CSAGQGDGYTF. The genes are TRBV29-1 and TRBJ1-2; 11 positions agree with TRBD1. Germline V lookup: CDR1 SQVTM, CDR2 ANQGSEA. The CDR3 runs to 11 residues. V lost 7 bases to trimming and J lost 6 bases; unmatched junction nucleotides: 1. The complete variable domain, with remaining parts taken from reference TRBV29-1 and TRBJ1-2, reads SAVISQKPSRDICQRGTSLTIQCQVDSQVTMMFWYRQQPGQSLTLIATANQGSEATYESGFVIDKFPISRPNLTFSTLTVSNMSPEDSSIYLCSAGQGDGYTFGSGTRLTVV.

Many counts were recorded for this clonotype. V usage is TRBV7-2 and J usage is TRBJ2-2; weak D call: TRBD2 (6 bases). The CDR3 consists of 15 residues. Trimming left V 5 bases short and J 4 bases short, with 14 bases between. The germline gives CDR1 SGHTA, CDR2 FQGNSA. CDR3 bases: TGTGCCAGCAGCCACGGGGGAGCGCGCACCGGGGAGCTGTTTTTT. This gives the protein CASSHGGARTGELFF.